One sample yielded the 16 T cell receptor beta chains listed below, sequenced in a study of STAT5B mutations in CD4+ large granular lymphocyte leukemia. Clones were read by immunoSEQ multiplex PCR, and TCRdb kept only the in-frame ones, dropping some. The repertoire holds fewer than 40,000 clones, with 70% to 90% as singletons. Sequencing was carried out using CD4+ T cells from blood buffy coats. These receptor sequences come from a human donor in good health.

The rearrangement uses TRBV6-1 and TRBJ2-5; D gene ambiguous. The J call may be wrong; the DNA end is better matched by TRBJ2-7. CDR1 and CDR2 from the germline V gene are MNHNS and SASEGT. CDR3 length: 13 residues. The CDR3, as DNA: TGTGCCAGCAGGCCCACCGGCGTCTACGAGCAGTACTTC. This sequence encodes CASRPTGVYEQYF.

The chain joins TRBV5-1 to TRBJ2-5, with D uncertain. The germline V and J ends were trimmed by 0 bases and 1 base, with 7 bases remaining between them. Germline CDR1 and CDR2: SGHRS and YFSETQ. The CDR3 runs to 14 residues. The CDR3 DNA reads TGCGCCAGCAGCTTGGCCGCAGGCCAAGAGACCCAGTACTTC. Its translation is CASSLAAGQETQYF. The entire variable domain, with the rest obtained from reference TRBV5-1 and TRBJ2-5, is as follows: KAGVTQTPRYLIKTRGQQVTLSCSPISGHRSVSWYQQTPGQGLQFLFEYFSETQRNKGNFPGRFSGRQFSNSRSEMNVSTLELGDSALYLCASSLAAGQETQYFGPGTRLLVL.

The chain uses TRBV7-2 and TRBJ2-2; a possible D gene is TRBD2 (5 bases). CDR3 length equals 14 residues. Germline-derived CDR1 and CDR2 are SGHTA and FQGNSA. Trimming left V 5 bases short and J 4 bases short, with 11 bases between. The CDR3 protein is CASSAGLSTGELFF. CDR3 nucleotide sequence: TGTGCCAGCAGCGCAGGACTCAGCACCGGGGAGCTGTTTTTT.

The genes are TRBV12-5 and TRBJ2-2; the D call may be TRBD1 or TRBD2 (5 bases each). The length of the CDR3 is 17 residues. Trimming took off 7 bases at V and 5 bases at J, with 23 bases between the two ends. The germline V gene encodes CDR1 LGHNT and CDR2 FRNRAP. The CDR3 region is CASAPRDVQKETGELFF. CDR3 DNA sequence: TGTGCTAGTGCTCCTAGGGACGTGCAGAAAGAGACCGGGGAGCTGTTTTTT.

The chain recombines TRBV30 with TRBJ2-2; D gene unclear. The ends were cut back, 4 bases at V and 0 bases at J, with 6 bases in the middle. CDR3 length: 13 residues. Germline loops: CDR1 GTSNPN, CDR2 SVGIG (reference sequence). CDR3 sequence: CAWTVANTGELFF. The CDR3 nucleotides read TGTGCCTGGACTGTCGCGAACACCGGGGAGCTGTTTTTT.

The gene calls are TRBV12-5 and TRBJ2-1; 9 bases line up with TRBD2. The CDR3 sequence is 13 residues long. With 5 bases clipped from V and 9 bases from J, the junction kept 5 bases outside the gene matches. Germline CDR1 and CDR2: LGHNT and FRNRAP. CDR3 residues: CASGLRGGAEQFF. The CDR3 DNA reads as TGTGCTAGTGGTCTGCGGGGGGGAGCTGAGCAGTTCTTC.

V usage is TRBV28 and J usage is TRBJ1-5, with D possibly TRBD1 on 5 matching bases. CDR1 and CDR2 (germline): MDHEN, SYDVKM. Trimming cost V 5 bases and J 6 bases, with 8 bases left between them. The CDR3 is 12 residues long. The CDR3 nucleotides are TGTGCCAGCAGTGACGGGGGTCAGCCCCAGCATTTT. Residues: CASSDGGQPQHF.

The V and J genes are TRBV5-6 and TRBJ1-1; TRBD1 might be the D (5 bases). The CDR3 has 12 residues. V lost 7 bases, J lost 4 bases, and 11 bases lay in between. Germline assignment: CDR1 SGHDT and CDR2 YYEEEE. The CDR3 DNA sequence: TGTGCCAGCTCTCACGGGGGCACTGAAGCTTTCTTT. Translating it yields CASSHGGTEAFF.

The gene calls are TRBV7-9 and TRBJ1-2, with 7 bases matching TRBD1. Germline assignment: CDR1 SEHNR and CDR2 FQNEAQ (reference sequence). Trimming at V came to 5 bases and at J to 5 bases, leaving 14 bases not matched to a gene. The CDR3 contains 16 residues. CDR3 coding DNA: TGTGCCAGCAGCAATCGGGACCCCAGGACAGGATATGGCTACACCTTC. Residues: CASSNRDPRTGYGYTF.

The chain employs TRBV6-6 and TRBJ2-1; TRBD2 matches at 11 bases. The CDR3 is 14 residues long. CDR1 and CDR2 from the germline V gene are MNHNY and SVGAGI (reference sequence). V trimming: 4 bases; J trimming: 9 bases; junction bases outside the gene matches: 5. CDR3: CASSSPGLAVEQFF. The CDR3, as DNA: TGTGCCAGCAGTTCTCCGGGACTAGCGGTTGAGCAGTTCTTC.

The chain has TRBV11-3 and TRBJ2-1, with 12 bases fitting TRBD2. The junction had 2 bases not matched to a gene; V was cut back by 0 bases and J by 5 bases. The germline V gene encodes CDR1 SGHNT and CDR2 YENEEA. This CDR3 spans 16 amino acids. The CDR3 DNA sequence: TGTGCCAGCAGCTTAGATCGACTAGCGGGAGACAATGAGCAGTTCTTC. It encodes CASSLDRLAGDNEQFF. The full variable domain, rest sourced from reference TRBV11-3 and TRBJ2-1, is EAGVVQSPRYKIIEKKQPVAFWCNPISGHNTLYWYLQNLGQGPELLIRYENEEAVDDSQLPKDRFSAERLKGVDSTLKIQPAELGDSAVYLCASSLDRLAGDNEQFFGPGTRLTVL.

The rearrangement links TRBV11-2 to TRBJ1-2; 8 nucleotides align to TRBD1. Germline trimming cut 3 bases from V and 7 bases from J; bases unmatched to any gene: 13. There are 16 residues in the CDR3. In germline, CDR1 is SGHAT, CDR2 FQNNGV. CDR3 DNA: TGTGCCAGCAGCTTTTCCTCTCCAGGGACAGGCGGTGGCTACACCTTC. Residues: CASSFSSPGTGGGYTF.

V gene TRBV29-1 combines with J gene TRBJ1-1; perhaps TRBD1 as D (5 bases). The CDR3 runs 14 residues. CDR1 and CDR2 (germline): SQVTM, ANQGSEA. Trimming left V 0 bases short and J 3 bases short, with 11 bases between. The CDR3 DNA reads TGCAGCGTTGAAGAACCCGGGACGGACACTGAAGCTTTCTTT. This gives the protein CSVEEPGTDTEAFF.

CDR3 in DNA: TGCGCCAGCAGTCCTGGACTAGCGGGAAATGAGCAGTTCTTC. Its translation is CASSPGLAGNEQFF. The J gene is TRBJ2-1, the V gene TRBV5-1; TRBD2 agrees at 12 bases. J gave up 7 bases and V 5 bases, and 4 bases lay outside the gene matches. Germline lookup yields CDR1 SGHRS and CDR2 YFSETQ. CDR3 size: 14 residues.

This chain joins TRBV9 and TRBJ1-3; weak D call: TRBD1 (6 bases). CDR3 length equals 15 residues. Germline CDR1 is SGDLS and CDR2 is YYNGEE. Trimming pared 0 bases from V and 1 base from J, leaving 8 bases between. CDR3: CASSVETGSGNTIYF. The CDR3 DNA sequence: TGTGCCAGCAGCGTAGAAACAGGGTCTGGAAACACCATATATTTT.

The chain recombines TRBV29-1 with TRBJ2-7, with 8 bases matching TRBD2. Germline-derived CDR1 and CDR2 are SQVTM and ANQGSEA. Trimming at V came to 6 bases and at J to 3 bases, leaving 10 bases not matched to a gene. The CDR3 extends over 14 amino acids. Written as DNA, the CDR3 is TGCAGCGTCAGGGCGGGAGGAAATAGCTACGAGCAGTACTTC. Translated, it gives CSVRAGGNSYEQYF.